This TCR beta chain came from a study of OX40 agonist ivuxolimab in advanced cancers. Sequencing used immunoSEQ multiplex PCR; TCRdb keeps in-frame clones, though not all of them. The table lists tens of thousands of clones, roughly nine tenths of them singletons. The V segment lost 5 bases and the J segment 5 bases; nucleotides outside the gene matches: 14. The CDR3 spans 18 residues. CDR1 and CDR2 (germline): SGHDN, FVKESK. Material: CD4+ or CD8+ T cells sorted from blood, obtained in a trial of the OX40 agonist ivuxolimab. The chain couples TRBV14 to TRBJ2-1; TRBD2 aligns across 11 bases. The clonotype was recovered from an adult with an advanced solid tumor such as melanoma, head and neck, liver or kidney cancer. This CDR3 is CASSEALAGEVWDNEQFF. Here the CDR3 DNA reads TGTGCCAGCAGCGAGGCACTAGCGGGAGAGGTCTGGGACAATGAGCAGTTCTTC.